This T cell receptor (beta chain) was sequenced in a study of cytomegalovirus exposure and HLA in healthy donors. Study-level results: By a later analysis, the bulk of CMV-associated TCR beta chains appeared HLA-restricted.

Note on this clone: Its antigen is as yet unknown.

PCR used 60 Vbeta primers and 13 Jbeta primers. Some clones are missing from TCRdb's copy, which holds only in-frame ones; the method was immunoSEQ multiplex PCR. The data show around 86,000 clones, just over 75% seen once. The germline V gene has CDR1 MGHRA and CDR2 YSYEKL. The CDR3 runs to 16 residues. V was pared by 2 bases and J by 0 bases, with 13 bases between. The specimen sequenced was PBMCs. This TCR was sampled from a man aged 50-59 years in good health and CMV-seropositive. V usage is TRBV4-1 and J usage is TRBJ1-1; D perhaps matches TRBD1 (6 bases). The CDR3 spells CASSQLTGTMNTEAFF. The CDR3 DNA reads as TGCGCCAGCAGCCAACTTACAGGGACGATGAACACTGAAGCTTTCTTT.